Listed below are T cell receptor beta chains from one sample, sequenced in a study of CD8+CD57+ T cells in acquired aplastic anemia. TCRdb re-derived calls from the reads in MiXCR, one entry per CDR3 protein. The table includes approximately 270,000 distinct CDR3 sequences, 55% to 65% detected once. Sequenced sample: sorted CD4+, CD8+, or CD8+CD57+ T cells (not recorded which) from PBMCs. All receptors come from a human donor with severe aplastic anemia or a healthy control (not recorded which). The conserved cysteine and the conserved F or W are not part of the CDR3 here. Part of the rows lack a size; the others show once, few, many or a class for expanded clones.

v_gene	abundance	j_gene	CDR3aa
TRBV6-5	few	TRBJ2-2	ASSSRPPWVAYTGELF
TRBV9	many	TRBJ2-3	ASSVVAGHTDTQY
TRBV7-2	NA	TRBJ2-7	ASSLAGDGTYEQY
TRBV7-8	NA	TRBJ2-3	ASSTWTSETTSTDTQY
TRBV6-6	many	TRBJ2-7	ASSLIVRTDNSYEQY
TRBV20-1	NA	TRBJ1-1	SAGWTSNTEAF
TRBV9	NA	TRBJ2-1	ASSLTGAYNEQF
TRBV25-1	NA	TRBJ2-7	ASSDSTRGNEQY
TRBV6-6	many	TRBJ1-5	ASSYSGGAGQPQH
TRBV10-1	NA	TRBJ1-1	ASSPRRDTEAF
TRBV5-1	many	TRBJ1-1	ASSREAGAGTEAF
TRBV11-2	NA	TRBJ2-5	ASSRGLAGGGETQY
TRBV10-3	NA	TRBJ2-7	AIRAGGYEQY
TRBV2	NA	TRBJ2-7	ASGTSYEQY
TRBV5-4	NA	TRBJ2-1	ASSSTNYNEQF
TRBV9	NA	TRBJ2-5	ASSVGASGGAETQY
TRBV7-6	NA	TRBJ2-5	ASEPLSGFQETQY
TRBV7-8	NA	TRBJ2-1	ASSLGGLYNEQF
TRBV5-4	NA	TRBJ2-3	ASSQGSGGPDTQY
TRBV24-1	NA	TRBJ2-1	ATSDFRDRDNEQF